One sample yielded the 23 T cell receptor beta chains listed below, sequenced in a study of shared clonotypes between healthy human individuals. Libraries were prepared by immunoSEQ multiplex PCR; TCRdb keeps only in-frame clonotypes and omits some of them. The sample records 1,500,000 or so clones, 98% to 99% being singletons. The sequencing sample was made of naive CD4+ T cells sorted from blood. Subset specified: CD45RA+ positively selected. The receptors originated from a man aged 25-40 years in good health.

CDR3 bases: TGCGCCAGCAGCTTTGGCGACAGGGACGTCACTGAAGCTTTCTTT. Translating it yields CASSFGDRDVTEAFF. The rearrangement uses TRBV5-1 and TRBJ1-1; 7 positions match TRBD1. This CDR3 is 15 amino acids long. Germline values: CDR1 SGHRS, CDR2 YFSETQ. The V gene end was trimmed by 2 bases and the J gene end by 4 bases; junction bases not matched to a gene: 8. Using reference TRBV5-1 and TRBJ1-1 for the parts outside the CDR3, the full variable domain is KAGVTQTPRYLIKTRGQQVTLSCSPISGHRSVSWYQQTPGQGLQFLFEYFSETQRNKGNFPGRFSGRQFSNSRSEMNVSTLELGDSALYLCASSFGDRDVTEAFFGQGTRLTVV.

V usage is TRBV7-2 and J usage is TRBJ2-3, with TRBD2 identical over 7 bases. The CDR3 is made up of 16 amino acids. Germline V CDR1 and CDR2: SGHTA, FQGNSA. With V trimmed by 5 bases and J by 2 bases, 10 bases remained unmatched. CDR3 DNA sequence: TGTGCCAGCAGCACCCGCGCGGGAGCCCTCACAGATACGCAGTATTTT. This translates into CASSTRAGALTDTQYF. The full variable domain, rest sourced from reference TRBV7-2 and TRBJ2-3, is GAGVSQSPSNKVTEKGKDVELRCDPISGHTALYWYRQSLGQGLEFLIYFQGNSAPDKSGLPSDRFSAERTGGSVSTLTIQRTQQEDSAVYLCASSTRAGALTDTQYFGPGTRLTVL.

In regard to this clone: This same CDR3 is encoded by further DNA sequences in the sample. This sequence joins TRBV7-2 and TRBJ2-7; 11 positions match TRBD2. CDR1 and CDR2 (germline): SGHTA, FQGNSA. CDR3 length equals 15 residues. V gave up 3 bases and J gave up 0 bases; unmatched junction bases: 1. The CDR3 region is CASSLTSGASYEQYF. In DNA form, the CDR3 reads TGTGCCAGCAGCTTGACTAGCGGGGCCTCCTACGAGCAGTACTTC.

Turning to this clone: Within the sample, other DNA sequences also encode this same CDR3. This chain joins TRBV6-5 and TRBJ1-5; 7 bases are shared with TRBD1. Unmatched junction bases numbered 1, after V lost 0 bases and J lost 5 bases. CDR3 length equals 14 residues. CDR1 and CDR2 from the germline V gene are MNHEY and SVGAGI. The CDR3 DNA is TGTGCCAGCAGTTACTCCAGGGGGGATCAGCCCCAGCATTTT. The encoded protein is CASSYSRGDQPQHF.

V gene TRBV14 combines with J gene TRBJ2-7; 12 bases are a match to TRBD2. Trimming at V came to 4 bases and at J to 4 bases, leaving 11 bases not matched to a gene. Germline CDR1 SGHDN, CDR2 FVKESK. This CDR3 region has 17 residues. Here the CDR3 DNA reads TGTGCCAGCAGCCGGGGACTAGCGGGTACTTGGGCATACGAGCAGTACTTC. It yields the protein CASSRGLAGTWAYEQYF.

The chain recombines TRBV11-2 with TRBJ1-5; 7 bases line up with TRBD1. V trimming: 4 bases; J trimming: 0 bases; junction bases outside the gene matches: 6. The germline V gene has CDR1 SGHAT and CDR2 FQNNGV. The CDR3 consists of 16 residues. DNA for the CDR3: TGTGCCAGCAGCTGGACAGGACGTTATAGCAATCAGCCCCAGCATTTT. Protein: CASSWTGRYSNQPQHF.

V gene TRBV5-1 combines with J gene TRBJ1-1, with 7 bases that match TRBD1. The CDR3 length is 15 residues. V was clipped by 0 bases and J by 4 bases; unmatched bases: 6. Looked up from germline, CDR1 is SGHRS and CDR2 is YFSETQ. CDR3 DNA: TGCGCCAGCAGCTTGGATCCCAGGGGGGGCACTGAAGCTTTCTTT. Translated, it gives CASSLDPRGGTEAFF.

The chain employs TRBV5-1 and TRBJ2-4, with D perhaps matching TRBD2 (5 bases). CDR3 length equals 16 residues. Deletions cut 0 bases from V and 8 bases from J, with 18 bases between. Germline values: CDR1 SGHRS, CDR2 YFSETQ. The CDR3 reads CASSLALRPPADIQYF. The CDR3 DNA sequence: TGCGCCAGCAGCTTGGCGTTGCGTCCCCCAGCGGACATTCAGTACTTC.

V usage is TRBV9 and J usage is TRBJ2-4; no clear D gene. The CDR3 contains 14 residues. V lost 0 bases and J lost 5, with 9 bases in between. Per the germline V gene, CDR1 is SGDLS and CDR2 is YYNGEE. CDR3 protein: CASSVGHKQNIQYF. The CDR3 DNA reads as TGTGCCAGCAGCGTAGGCCACAAGCAAAACATTCAGTACTTC.

The V and J genes are TRBV5-1 and TRBJ1-2; 8 nucleotides align to TRBD1. V shed 3 bases and J 4 bases; nucleotides not matched to a gene: 20. There are 19 residues in the CDR3. The V gene's germline CDR1 is SGHRS and CDR2 YFSETQ. CDR3 nucleotides: TGCGCCAGCAGCTCTGGCTCCGGGACAGGCCAACCCGGGAGCTATGGCTACACCTTC. It yields the protein CASSSGSGTGQPGSYGYTF.

The chain carries TRBV5-8 and TRBJ1-2; 7 nucleotides agree with TRBD1. The CDR3 length is 14 residues. CDR1 is SGHTS and CDR2 is YDEGEE in the germline V gene. V lost 5 bases, J lost 4 bases, and 8 bases stayed unmatched. The CDR3 sequence is CASSWDRRAYGYTF. The CDR3 nucleotides are TGTGCCAGCAGTTGGGACAGAAGGGCCTATGGCTACACCTTC. The whole variable domain, filled in from reference TRBV5-8 and TRBJ1-2, reads EAGVTQSPTHLIKTRGQQATLRCSPISGHTSVYWYQQALGLGLQFLLWYDEGEERNRGNFPPRFSGRQFPNYSSELNVNALELEDSALYLCASSWDRRAYGYTFGSGTRLTVV.

CDR3 sequence: CASSSSLAGRSYNEQFF. DNA of the CDR3: TGTGCCAGCAGCTCCTCACTAGCGGGCCGCTCCTACAATGAGCAGTTCTTC. The chain combines TRBV7-2 with TRBJ2-1; 9 positions agree with TRBD2. The V segment lost 4 bases and the J segment 0 bases; nucleotides outside the gene matches: 7. The CDR3 totals 17 residues. Germline V lookup: CDR1 SGHTA, CDR2 FQGNSA.

The rearrangement uses TRBV19 and TRBJ1-4; D not certain. The CDR3 length is 15 residues. V was trimmed by 4 bases and J by 5 bases, leaving 14 bases between them. Looked up from germline, CDR1 is LNHDA and CDR2 is SQIVND (reference sequence). The CDR3 protein is CASSNPRDGNEKLFF. As DNA, the CDR3 is TGTGCCAGTAGTAACCCGAGGGATGGGAATGAAAAACTGTTTTTT.

The CDR3 DNA reads TGTGCCAGCAGTGGACGGGTGACTAGCGGGAGCACAGATACGCAGTATTTT. As protein: CASSGRVTSGSTDTQYF. The V and J genes are TRBV27 and TRBJ2-3; 10 positions agree with TRBD2. CDR3 size: 17 residues. Germline CDR1 MNHEY, CDR2 SMNVEV (reference sequence). V gave up 5 bases and J gave up 0 bases; unmatched junction bases: 8.

The chain joins TRBV7-2 to TRBJ2-7; 7 nucleotides match TRBD2. The CDR3 totals 12 residues. V shed 7 bases, J shed 3 bases, and the junction held 3 bases outside the gene matches. Germline CDR1 SGHTA, CDR2 FQGNSA. The CDR3 sequence is CASTRGVYEQYF. The CDR3 nucleotides read TGTGCCAGCACCCGGGGGGTCTACGAGCAGTACTTC.

This clone was seen just once. Other DNA sequences from this sample encode an identical CDR3 as well. The V and J genes are TRBV28 and TRBJ1-4; no definite D call. From germline, CDR1 is MDHEN and CDR2 SYDVKM. V was trimmed by 3 bases and J by 4 bases, leaving 3 bases between them. This CDR3 contains 12 residues. The CDR3 loop is CASSFSNEKLFF. CDR3 in DNA: TGTGCCAGCAGTTTTAGTAATGAAAAACTGTTTTTT.

The CDR3 DNA reads as TGTGCCAGCAGCTTGTTCCAGGGGGAGCACACTGAAGCTTTCTTT. It is translated as CASSLFQGEHTEAFF. The chain links TRBV5-6 to TRBJ1-1; 7 nucleotides line up with TRBD1. The CDR3 runs to 15 residues. Germline CDR1 reads SGHDT; CDR2 reads YYEEEE. The V and J ends lost 1 base and 3 bases, in that order; junction bases with no gene match: 6.

The CDR3 region is CASSVFRPGGTSSYNEQFF. CDR3 in DNA: TGTGCCAGCAGCGTATTCCGGCCGGGAGGTACCAGCTCCTACAATGAGCAGTTCTTC. V gene TRBV9 combines with J gene TRBJ2-1; 7 positions agree with TRBD2. V shed 1 base, J shed 0 bases, and the junction held 13 bases outside the gene matches. CDR1 is SGDLS, CDR2 YYNGEE, per germline. This CDR3 is built from 19 residues.

This clone was seen just once. This chain links TRBV6-1 with TRBJ1-5; D is unresolved. The CDR3 extends over 14 amino acids. Trimming pared 7 bases from V and 8 bases from J, leaving 18 bases between. CDR1 is MNHNS, CDR2 SASEGT, per germline. The CDR3 here is CASTRVTKMEPQHF. The CDR3 DNA is TGTGCCAGCACCCGGGTCACTAAGATGGAGCCCCAGCATTTT.

This sequence joins TRBV27 and TRBJ1-5, with D perhaps matching TRBD1 (6 bases). The V and J ends lost 2 bases and 6 bases respectively, with 14 bases between them. This CDR3 comprises 15 residues. Per the germline V gene, CDR1 is MNHEY and CDR2 is SMNVEV (reference sequence). The CDR3: CASSLNTGISQPQHF. CDR3 in DNA: TGTGCCAGCAGTTTAAATACAGGGATTAGTCAGCCCCAGCATTTT.

The V call is TRBV6-1, the J call TRBJ1-5, with TRBD1 identical over 7 bases. The CDR3 sequence is 17 residues long. Germline V lookup: CDR1 MNHNS, CDR2 SASEGT. With 8 bases clipped from V and 1 base from J, the junction kept 14 bases outside the gene matches. CDR3: CASGVGETGISNQPQHF. CDR3 DNA: TGTGCCAGCGGTGTGGGGGAGACAGGGATAAGCAATCAGCCCCAGCATTTT.

This chain connects TRBV4-1 to TRBJ1-5; D ambiguous. The CDR3 length is 16 residues. Looked up from germline, CDR1 is MGHRA and CDR2 is YSYEKL. The V end lost 1 base, the J end lost 4 bases, and 14 bases lay between the germline ends. The CDR3 is CASSQVWGVRNQPQHF. The DNA of the CDR3 is TGCGCCAGCAGCCAAGTTTGGGGTGTACGGAATCAGCCCCAGCATTTT.

The J gene is TRBJ2-3, the V gene TRBV5-1; TRBD1 aligns across 9 bases. The germline gives CDR1 SGHRS, CDR2 YFSETQ. The junction had 10 bases not matched to a gene; V was cut back by 7 bases and J by 7 bases. The CDR3 extends over 14 amino acids. CDR3 loop: CASGSGTGFYTQYF. CDR3 nucleotide sequence: TGCGCCAGCGGCTCCGGGACAGGGTTTTATACGCAGTATTTT.